The source of this T cell receptor (beta chain) is a study of CXCR3-negative and CXCR3-positive naive CD8 T cells (dated by TCRdb to between 2018 and 2021). Turning to the overall study: In total, 130 million to 150 million TRB reads were obtained, which works out to roughly 1.5 +/- 0.3 million reads per library. Data from some twelve donors, pooled across two independent experiments, went into the diversity and physicochemical repertoire analyses. Naive subsets from about 5 donors and memory cells from 3 donors were included in the TRBV-TRBJ cluster analysis. Paper-wide results and their limitations: Naive CXCR3-negative and CXCR3-positive cells from the same donor showed similar TRBV-TRBJ usage, whereas memory cells showed distinct patterns. Surface CD5, linked to self-reactivity in mice, was comparable between naive subsets; TCR interaction strength was therefore also inferred from TRB CDR3 physicochemical properties. Freshly isolated PBMCs were used for most assays because CXCR3 expression went down partially after cryopreservation. Comparably high repertoire diversity was found in both naive subsets, whereas much lower repertoire diversity was found in memory CD8+ T cells.

For every CD8+ T cell subset, 300,000 cells were flow-sorted straight into RLT lysis buffer, and each subset was sorted in triplicate. Standard density gradient centrifugation was used to isolate peripheral blood mononuclear cells from buffy coats. An RNeasy Mini Kit was used to extract total RNA from the sorted cells. Sequencing took place on a NextSeq 550. The Human TCR Profiling Kit (MiLaboratory) was used to prepare UMI-labeled 5' RACE TRB cDNA libraries. cDNA synthesis used the entire amount of extracted RNA, and PCR amplification then used the entire amount of cDNA produced. Libraries were prepared in parallel using an identical number of PCR cycles. The source study handled its data this way. With a requirement of at least two reads per UMI, MIGEC and MiXCR extracted about 50,000 +/- 10,000 unique UMI-labeled TRB cDNA molecules per library. On average, each library contained about 40,000 +/- 10,000 functional in-frame TRB CDR3 nucleotide clonotypes without stop codons. Diversity metrics, including normalized Shannon-Wiener and Chao1, were computed in VDJtools after downsampling to 5000 UMI-labeled TRB molecules per sample. VDJtools computed clonotype-size-weighted physicochemical properties of the central five CDR3 residues: interaction energy, strength, volume and Kidera factor 4. TCRdb reprocessed the reads, reporting each CDR3 protein sequence once and no DNA. The V and J calls come from TCRdb's annotation, not from the publication. The sample table on file contains tens of thousands of distinct CDR3 sequences. Of the sample, 9.5% to 13% falls within the top ten clones.

Points on this clonotype: No cognate antigen has been identified for it.

Looking up the germline V gene (reference sequence) yields CDR1 DFQATT and CDR2 SNEGSKA. The CDR3 covers 14 residues, taking in both the cysteine and the phenylalanine. Only the protein is available. The receptor was derived from a human donor in good health. Some clones in this sample may be carry-over from other donors' samples. Sequencing was done on a sample of memory CD8+ T cells from blood. The cell subset or site label, as the study defines it: conventional CD8+ memory T cells (TMEM), sorted as controls. The chain uses TRBV20-1 and TRBJ2-1; TCRdb proposes TRBD2, but this gene call is untestable without DNA. Here the CDR3 is given as CSALSGRARNEQFF.